The source of this TCR beta chain is a study of OX40 agonist ivuxolimab in advanced cancers. About the study: An anti-OX40 (CD134) antibody with agonistic activity, ivuxolimab, was administered to patients. Antecedent anti-PD-1, anti-PD-L1 or anti-CTLA-4 therapy was permissible, with around 41% having received some. Partial responses were recorded for three patients, including one with hepatocellular carcinoma and two with cutaneous melanoma. Broader study findings: On average, a greater number of expanded clones characterised CD8+ T cells relative to CD4+.

CDR3 length: 14 residues. Per the germline V gene, CDR1 is SGHDT and CDR2 is YYEEEE. Trimming took 3 bases from V and 3 from J, leaving 12 bases between them. Some clones are missing from TCRdb's copy, which holds only in-frame ones; the method was immunoSEQ multiplex PCR. Here the sample spans tens of thousands of clones, 86% being singletons. With respect to this clone: Its antigen is unidentified.

The chain combines TRBV5-6 with TRBJ1-1; possible D gene TRBD1, 6 bases. The receptor comes from an adult with an advanced solid tumor such as melanoma, head and neck, liver or kidney cancer. The sample consisted of CD4+ or CD8+ T cells sorted from blood, taken in a trial of the OX40 agonist ivuxolimab. In DNA, the CDR3 is TGTGCCAGCAGCTCAGGGGATAGGCACACTGAAGCTTTCTTT. Protein product: CASSSGDRHTEAFF.